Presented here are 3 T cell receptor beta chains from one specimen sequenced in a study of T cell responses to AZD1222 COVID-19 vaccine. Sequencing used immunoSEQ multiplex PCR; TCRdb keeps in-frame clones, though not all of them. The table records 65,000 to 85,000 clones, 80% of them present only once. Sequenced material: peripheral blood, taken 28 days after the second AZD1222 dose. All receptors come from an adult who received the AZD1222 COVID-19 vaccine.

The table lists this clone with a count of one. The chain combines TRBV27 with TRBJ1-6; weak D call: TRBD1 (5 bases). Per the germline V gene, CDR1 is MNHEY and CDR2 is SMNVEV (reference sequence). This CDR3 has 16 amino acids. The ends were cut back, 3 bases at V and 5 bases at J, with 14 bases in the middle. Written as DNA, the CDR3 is TGTGCCAGCAGTTTTCTATTGTCGGGGGATAATTCACCCCTCCACTTT. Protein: CASSFLLSGDNSPLHF.

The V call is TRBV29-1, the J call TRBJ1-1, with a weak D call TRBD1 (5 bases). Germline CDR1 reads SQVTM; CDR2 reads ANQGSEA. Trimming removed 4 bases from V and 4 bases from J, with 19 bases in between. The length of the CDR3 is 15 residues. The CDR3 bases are TGCAGCGTTGGGGCTCTTGGGGGGGTGAGCACTGAAGCTTTCTTT. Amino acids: CSVGALGGVSTEAFF. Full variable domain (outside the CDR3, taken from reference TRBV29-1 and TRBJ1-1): SAVISQKPSRDICQRGTSLTIQCQVDSQVTMMFWYRQQPGQSLTLIATANQGSEATYESGFVIDKFPISRPNLTFSTLTVSNMSPEDSSIYLCSVGALGGVSTEAFFGQGTRLTVV.

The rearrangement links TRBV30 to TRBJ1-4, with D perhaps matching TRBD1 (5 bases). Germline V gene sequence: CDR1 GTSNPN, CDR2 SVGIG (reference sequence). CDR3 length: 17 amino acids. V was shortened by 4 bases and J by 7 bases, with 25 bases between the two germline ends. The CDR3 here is CAWNGAMAPSEAEKLFF. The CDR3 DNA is TGTGCCTGGAACGGGGCGATGGCACCTAGCGAGGCTGAAAAACTGTTTTTT.